This TCR beta chain stems from a study of T cell responses to AZD1222 COVID-19 vaccine. At the level of the study: Researchers grouped second doses given at about 4 or about 12 weeks into one pool. Study results and caveats: In a largely white British group with more females than males, clonal diversity was possibly underestimated. Vaccine-related CD4 TCRs covered spike, predominating at 160-218 and 743-854. Only 5 or 6 individuals given AZD1222 were seropositive at baseline.

Here immunoSEQ multiplex PCR was the method, and the copy in TCRdb shows in-frame clones only, minus some. The data contain 100,000 to 150,000 clones, approximately 84% of them singletons. Between the trimmed V and J ends, which lost 3 bases and 7 bases, there was a span of 12 bases. Germline V lookup: CDR1 MDHEN, CDR2 SYDVKM. This CDR3 is built from 13 residues. This clone was seen a single time. The target antigen is unknown. The receptor was derived from an adult in good health. J is TRBJ1-2 and V is TRBV28; D is unclear. Sequences were derived from peripheral blood, sampled on day 0 of AZD1222 vaccination. The CDR3 sequence: CASSFIGGRGYTF. The CDR3 nucleotides read TGTGCCAGCAGTTTCATCGGCGGGCGTGGCTACACCTTC.